Presented here are 26 T cell receptor beta chains from one specimen sequenced in a study of cytomegalovirus exposure and HLA in healthy donors. Researchers ran the PCR with 60 Vbeta and 13 Jbeta primers. Some clones are missing from TCRdb's copy, which holds only in-frame ones; the method was immunoSEQ multiplex PCR. The sample includes more than 20,000 clones, 70% to 80% of them seen just once. The sample was PBMCs. Every receptor here comes from a man in his 60s in good health and CMV-seronegative.

The chain combines TRBV5-5 with TRBJ2-1; 9 nucleotides agree with TRBD2. The V segment lost 2 bases and the J segment 8 bases; nucleotides outside the gene matches: 5. CDR3 length equals 14 residues. CDR1 and CDR2 from the germline V gene are SGHKS and YYEKEE (reference sequence). CDR3 coding DNA: TGTGCCAGCAGCTTACTAGCGGGCGGTGATGAGCAGTTCTTC. Amino acids: CASSLLAGGDEQFF.

The V call is TRBV5-4, the J call TRBJ1-1, with a possible D match to TRBD1 (6 bases). Germline V lookup: CDR1 SGHNT, CDR2 YYREEE (reference sequence). This CDR3 spans 15 amino acids. V was trimmed by 4 bases and J by 3 bases, leaving 16 bases between them. The CDR3 sequence: CASSRVGDTYTEAFF. DNA of the CDR3: TGTGCCAGCAGCCGGGTAGGGGACACCTACACTGAAGCTTTCTTT. Complete variable domain (other parts from reference TRBV5-4 and TRBJ1-1): ETGVTQSPTHLIKTRGQQVTLRCSSQSGHNTVSWYQQALGQGPQFIFQYYREEENGRGNFPPRFSGLQFPNYSSELNVNALELDDSALYLCASSRVGDTYTEAFFGQGTRLTVV.

V and J are TRBV19 and TRBJ2-5, with TRBD2 matching over 8 bases. The DNA end is a closer match to TRBJ2-7, so the J assignment may be wrong. The CDR3 covers 15 residues. Per the germline V gene, CDR1 is LNHDA and CDR2 is SQIVND (reference sequence). The CDR3 spells CASSMETSVSYEQYF. In DNA, the CDR3 is TGTGCCAGTAGTATGGAGACTAGCGTTTCCTACGAGCAGTACTTC.

V gene TRBV14 combines with J gene TRBJ2-5; TRBD2 might be the D (5 bases). Trimming left V 0 bases short and J 5 bases short, with 10 bases between. Germline V gene data show CDR1 as SGHDN and CDR2 as FVKESK. CDR3 size: 14 residues. As DNA, the CDR3 is TGTGCCAGCAGCCAAGATGGAAGGAGGGAGACCCAGTACTTC. Translated, it gives CASSQDGRRETQYF.

This chain's CDR3 is CASSLRTGVYEQYF. CDR3 nucleotide sequence: TGTGCCAGCAGCTTAAGGACAGGGGTCTACGAGCAGTACTTC. The chain uses TRBV7-8 and TRBJ2-5; 9 nucleotides align to TRBD1. Near its end, the DNA agrees better with TRBJ2-7, so the J call may be wrong. CDR3 length: 14 residues. Germline V gives CDR1 SGHVS, CDR2 FQNEAQ.

V and J are TRBV29-1 and TRBJ2-5; 10 bases fit TRBD1. Germline loops: CDR1 SQVTM, CDR2 ANQGSEA. This CDR3 region has 14 residues. Losses at the gene ends were 6 bases for V and 1 base for J; bases not matched to a gene: 5. CDR3 region: CSVARQGAQETQYF. CDR3 sequence (DNA): TGCAGCGTGGCACGACAGGGGGCCCAAGAGACCCAGTACTTC.

This chain joins TRBV7-9 and TRBJ1-1; 9 bases match TRBD1. This CDR3 contains 15 residues. J lost 8 bases, V lost 1 base, and 8 bases had no gene match. From germline, CDR1 is SEHNR and CDR2 FQNEAQ (reference sequence). CDR3 residues: CASSLGTGGVLEAFF. For the CDR3, the DNA is TGTGCCAGCAGCTTAGGTACAGGGGGCGTTTTAGAAGCTTTCTTT.

The CDR3 nucleotides read TGTGCCAGCAGGTACGGGGTGACTGAAGCTTTCTTT. Protein: CASRYGVTEAFF. The chain is built from TRBV28 and TRBJ1-1; D gene uncertain. Germline values: CDR1 MDHEN, CDR2 SYDVKM. The CDR3 covers 12 residues. V dropped 6 bases and J dropped 5 bases, with 10 bases sitting between them.

A word on this clone: A read error may account for a junction end that differs from germline. This rearrangement joins TRBV7-6 to TRBJ2-1; 13 nucleotides line up with TRBD2. The CDR3 extends over 15 amino acids. CDR1 is SGHVS, CDR2 FNYEAQ, per germline. CDR3 protein: CASSLARTSGSKTVF. CDR3 coding DNA: TGTGCCAGCAGCTTAGCAAGGACTAGCGGGAGCAAAACGGTCTTC.

The chain is built from TRBV27 and TRBJ2-1; 10 positions match TRBD2. The CDR3 runs 18 residues. The V gene's germline CDR1 is MNHEY and CDR2 SMNVEV (reference sequence). The ends lost 6 bases at V and 0 bases at J; junction bases unmatched: 11. CDR3 loop: CASRASGSRRASYNEQFF. The CDR3 nucleotides are TGTGCCAGCAGAGCTAGCGGGAGCCGCCGCGCCTCCTACAATGAGCAGTTCTTC.

J is TRBJ2-2 and V is TRBV25-1, with 7 bases aligning to TRBD1. CDR3 length: 17 residues. The V segment lost 4 bases and the J segment 1 base; nucleotides outside the gene matches: 9. Germline values: CDR1 MGHDK, CDR2 SYGVNS. The CDR3 reads CASSARQGVGNTGELFF. The CDR3 bases are TGTGCCAGCAGTGCGCGACAGGGCGTGGGGAACACCGGGGAGCTGTTTTTT.

This sequence joins TRBV6-4 and TRBJ2-3; the D is unclear. Trimming took 7 bases from V and 2 from J, leaving 13 bases between them. Germline assignment: CDR1 MRHNA and CDR2 SNTAGT. The CDR3 sequence is 14 residues long. CDR3 protein: CASTYGGDTDTQYF. DNA of the CDR3: TGTGCCAGCACTTACGGTGGAGACACAGATACGCAGTATTTT.

The rearrangement joins TRBV19 to TRBJ2-5; D perhaps matches TRBD2 (7 bases). CDR1 and CDR2 (germline): LNHDA, SQIVND (reference sequence). This CDR3 is built from 13 residues. Trimming took 8 bases from V and 7 from J, leaving 17 bases between them. The CDR3: CASGPGGPGTQYF. The CDR3 DNA is TGTGCCAGTGGCCCCGGGGGGCCGGGGACCCAGTACTTC. The whole variable domain, remainder taken from reference TRBV19 and TRBJ2-5, is DGGITQSPKYLFRKEGQNVTLSCEQNLNHDAMYWYRQDPGQGLRLIYYSQIVNDFQKGDIAEGYSVSREKKESFPLTVTSAQKNPTAFYLCASGPGGPGTQYFGPGTRLLVL.

This chain uses TRBV25-1 with TRBJ2-1, with 8 bases lining up with TRBD1. From germline, CDR1 is MGHDK and CDR2 SYGVNS. CDR3 length equals 15 residues. V gave up 4 bases and J gave up 2 bases; unmatched junction bases: 4. Here the CDR3 DNA reads TGTGCCAGCAGTGGGGGACAGGTACCCTACAATGAGCAGTTCTTC. Translation: CASSGGQVPYNEQFF.

Concerning this clone: At one of its ends the junction is not consistent with the germline gene, which may arise from a read error. This rearrangement joins TRBV2 to TRBJ2-2; 8 bases are a match to TRBD1. The CDR3 is 15 amino acids. The V gene's germline CDR1 is SNHLY and CDR2 FYNNEI. CDR3 sequence reads: CPSSELAGGAGELFF. As DNA, the CDR3 is TGTCCCAGCAGTGAACTGGCAGGGGGCGCGGGGGAGCTGTTTTTT.

The CDR3 region has the DNA TGTGCCAGCAGCTGGACCGGGACAGGGGGTACAGATACGCAGTATTTT. The encoded protein is CASSWTGTGGTDTQYF. V is TRBV5-5 and J is TRBJ2-3, with 11 positions matching TRBD1. This CDR3 has 16 residues. V trimming: 3 bases; J trimming: 3 bases; junction bases outside the gene matches: 6. CDR1 is SGHKS and CDR2 is YYEKEE in the germline V gene (reference sequence).

The genes are TRBV19 and TRBJ2-7, with D unclear. The V and J ends lost 1 base and 1 base respectively, with 11 bases between them. The length of the CDR3 is 15 residues. Germline V gives CDR1 LNHDA, CDR2 SQIVND (reference sequence). The CDR3 bases are TGTGCCAGTAGTATAGGGAACAGTGGGTCCTACGAGCAGTACTTC. It specifies CASSIGNSGSYEQYF.

This clone was seen only a few times. V and J are TRBV2 and TRBJ1-6; D gene ambiguous. Germline V gene sequence: CDR1 SNHLY, CDR2 FYNNEI. V lost 6 bases to trimming and J lost 8 bases, with 11 bases between them. The length of the CDR3 is 13 residues. The CDR3: CASRPMGDSPLHF. In nucleotides, the CDR3 is TGTGCCAGCAGGCCTATGGGCGATTCACCCCTCCACTTT.

This clone has more than one count but fewer than ten. The rearrangement uses TRBV6-1 and TRBJ1-2, with TRBD1 as a possible D gene (5 bases). Germline V gene sequence: CDR1 MNHNS, CDR2 SASEGT. V was shortened by 6 bases and J by 7 bases, with 15 bases between the two germline ends. The CDR3 spans 13 residues. The CDR3 spells CASREGGGAGYTF. CDR3 DNA sequence: TGTGCCAGCAGGGAGGGTGGCGGGGCTGGCTACACCTTC.

The rearrangement joins TRBV28 to TRBJ1-2; D call uncertain. The CDR3 runs to 15 residues. Germline V CDR1 and CDR2: MDHEN, SYDVKM. Trimming stripped 5 bases from V and 6 bases from J, with 19 bases between. CDR3 sequence reads: CASSPGSAQSNGYTF. CDR3 sequence (DNA): TGTGCCAGCAGTCCCGGGTCCGCACAAAGCAATGGCTACACCTTC.

The chain uses TRBV7-2 and TRBJ2-7, with D perhaps matching TRBD2 (5 bases). Germline CDR1 is SGHTA and CDR2 is FQGNSA. V lost 5 bases, J lost 0 bases, and 14 bases lay in between. This CDR3 has 15 residues. CDR3 sequence: CASSMRPGSSYEQYF. CDR3 DNA sequence: TGTGCCAGCAGCATGCGTCCGGGGAGCTCCTACGAGCAGTACTTC.

The gene calls are TRBV7-2 and TRBJ2-1; TRBD2 matches at 15 bases. The CDR3 is 18 residues long. Losses at the gene ends were 1 base for V and 4 bases for J; bases not matched to a gene: 5. Per germline, CDR1 SGHTA and CDR2 FQGNSA. The CDR3 region has the DNA TGTGCCAGCAGCTTAGAGGGGACTAGCGGGAGGCATTACAATGAGCAGTTCTTC. This codes for CASSLEGTSGRHYNEQFF. Complete variable domain (other parts from reference TRBV7-2 and TRBJ2-1): GAGVSQSPSNKVTEKGKDVELRCDPISGHTALYWYRQSLGQGLEFLIYFQGNSAPDKSGLPSDRFSAERTGGSVSTLTIQRTQQEDSAVYLCASSLEGTSGRHYNEQFFGPGTRLTVL.

The rearrangement uses TRBV19 and TRBJ2-7, with 8 bases that match TRBD2. V shed 6 bases, J shed 0 bases, and the junction held 7 bases outside the gene matches. The CDR3 runs 15 residues. The germline V gene encodes CDR1 LNHDA and CDR2 SQIVND (reference sequence). Here the CDR3 DNA reads TGTGCCAGTAGGCGGGGCGGGGGGAACTCCTACGAGCAGTACTTC. It codes for CASRRGGGNSYEQYF.

This clone was picked up one time. This chain uses TRBV10-1 with TRBJ2-4, with a tentative D call TRBD1 (6 bases). CDR1 WNHNN and CDR2 SYGVQD come from the germline V gene (reference sequence). V lost 2 bases and J 5 bases, leaving 7 bases between the germline ends. The CDR3 runs to 13 residues. CDR3 DNA: TGCGCCAGCAGTGAGGCAGGGGAAAACATTCAGTACTTC. Translating it yields CASSEAGENIQYF.

The chain has TRBV7-3 and TRBJ2-7; 8 nucleotides match TRBD1. The trim removed 5 bases at V and 0 bases at J, leaving 6 bases unmatched. The CDR3 is 15 amino acids. The germline V gene has CDR1 SGHTA and CDR2 FQGTGA. The CDR3 loop is CASSPRQGPSYEQYF. Written as DNA, the CDR3 is TGTGCCAGCAGCCCGCGACAGGGGCCCTCCTACGAGCAGTACTTC.

V gene TRBV7-2 combines with J gene TRBJ2-7, with 11 bases lining up with TRBD2. There are 16 residues in the CDR3. From germline, CDR1 is SGHTA and CDR2 FQGNSA. With V trimmed by 2 bases and J by 3 bases, 6 bases remained unmatched. The CDR3 DNA reads as TGTGCCAGCAGCTTACAACCCGGGACTAGCGGCTACGAGCAGTACTTC. It is translated as CASSLQPGTSGYEQYF.